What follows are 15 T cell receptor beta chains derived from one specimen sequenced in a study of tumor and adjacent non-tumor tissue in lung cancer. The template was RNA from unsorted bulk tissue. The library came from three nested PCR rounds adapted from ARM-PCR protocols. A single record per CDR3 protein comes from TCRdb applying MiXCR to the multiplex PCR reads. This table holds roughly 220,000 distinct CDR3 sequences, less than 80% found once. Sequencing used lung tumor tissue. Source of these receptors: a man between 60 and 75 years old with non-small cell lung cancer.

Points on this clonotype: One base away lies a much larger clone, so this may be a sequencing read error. The CDR3 nucleotides read TGCAGTGCTAGAGATCATGGGGTGATGACTGAAACTTTCTTT. This gives the protein CSARDHGVMTETFF. V gene TRBV20-1 combines with J gene TRBJ1-1; D is ambiguous. Germline V gene lookup returns CDR1 DFQATT and CDR2 SNEGSKA (reference sequence). This CDR3 has 14 residues.

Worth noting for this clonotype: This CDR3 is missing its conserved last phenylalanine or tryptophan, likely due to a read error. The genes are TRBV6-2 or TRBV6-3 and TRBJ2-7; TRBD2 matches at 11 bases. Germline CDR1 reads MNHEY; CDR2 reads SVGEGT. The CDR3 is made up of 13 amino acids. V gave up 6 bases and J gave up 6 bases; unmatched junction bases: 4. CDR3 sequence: CASSPLAGVEQYY. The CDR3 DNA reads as TGTGCCAGCAGCCCACTAGCGGGAGTCGAGCAGTACTAC.

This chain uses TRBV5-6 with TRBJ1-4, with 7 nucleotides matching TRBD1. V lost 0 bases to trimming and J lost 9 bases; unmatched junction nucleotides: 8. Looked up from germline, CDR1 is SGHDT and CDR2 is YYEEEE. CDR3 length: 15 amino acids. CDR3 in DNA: TGTGCCAGCAGCTTGGGAGACAGGGAACTCCAAAAACTGTTTTTT. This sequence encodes CASSLGDRELQKLFF.

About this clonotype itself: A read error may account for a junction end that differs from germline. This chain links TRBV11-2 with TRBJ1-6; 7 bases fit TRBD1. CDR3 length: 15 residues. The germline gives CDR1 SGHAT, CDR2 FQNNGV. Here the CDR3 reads CASSLEIGGFSPLHF. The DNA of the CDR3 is TGTGCCAGCAGCTTAGAAATAGGGGGCTTTTCACCCCTCCACTTC.

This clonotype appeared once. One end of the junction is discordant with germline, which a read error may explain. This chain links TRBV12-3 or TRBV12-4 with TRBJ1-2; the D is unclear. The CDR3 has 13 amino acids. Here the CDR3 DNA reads TGTGCAAGCAGTGAAAGCAGAAACTATGGCTACACCTTC. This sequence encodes CASSESRNYGYTF.

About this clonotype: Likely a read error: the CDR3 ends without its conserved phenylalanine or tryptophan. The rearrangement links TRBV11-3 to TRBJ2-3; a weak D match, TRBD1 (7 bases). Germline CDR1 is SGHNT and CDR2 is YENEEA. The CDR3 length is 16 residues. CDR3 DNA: TGTGCCAGCAGCCCCAACGCAGGGGGAGGAACAGATATGCAGTATTTA. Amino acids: CASSPNAGGGTDMQYL.

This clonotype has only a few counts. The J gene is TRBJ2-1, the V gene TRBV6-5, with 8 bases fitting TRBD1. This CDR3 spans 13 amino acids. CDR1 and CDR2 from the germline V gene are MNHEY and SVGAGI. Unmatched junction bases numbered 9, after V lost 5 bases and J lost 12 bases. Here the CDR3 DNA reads TGTGCCAGCAGTAGGACAGGGCGGGATGGGCAGTTCTTC. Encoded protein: CASSRTGRDGQFF.

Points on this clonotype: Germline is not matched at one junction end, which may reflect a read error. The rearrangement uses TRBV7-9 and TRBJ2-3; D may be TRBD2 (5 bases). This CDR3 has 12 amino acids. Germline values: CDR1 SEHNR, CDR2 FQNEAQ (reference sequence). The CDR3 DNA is TGTGCCAACAGCCGGGGTCCCGATGCGCAGTATTTT. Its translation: CANSRGPDAQYF. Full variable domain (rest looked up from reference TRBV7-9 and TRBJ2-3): DTGVSQNPRHKITKRGQNVTFRCDPISEHNRLYWYRQTLGQGPEFLTYFQNEAQLEKSRLLSDRFSAERPKGSFSTLEIQRTEQGDSAMYLCANSRGPDAQYFGPGTRLTVL.

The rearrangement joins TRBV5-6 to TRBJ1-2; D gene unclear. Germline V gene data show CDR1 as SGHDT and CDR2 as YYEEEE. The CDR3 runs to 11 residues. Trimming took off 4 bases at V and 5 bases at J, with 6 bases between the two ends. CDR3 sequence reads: CASSLMYGYTF. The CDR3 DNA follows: TGTGCCAGCAGCCTGATGTATGGCTACACCTTC.

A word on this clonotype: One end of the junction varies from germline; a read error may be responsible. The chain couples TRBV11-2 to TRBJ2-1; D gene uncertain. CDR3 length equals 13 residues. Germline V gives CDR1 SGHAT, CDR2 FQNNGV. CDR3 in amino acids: CDSSSGFYIEQVF. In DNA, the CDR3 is TGTGACAGCAGCTCTGGATTTTACATTGAGCAGGTCTTC.

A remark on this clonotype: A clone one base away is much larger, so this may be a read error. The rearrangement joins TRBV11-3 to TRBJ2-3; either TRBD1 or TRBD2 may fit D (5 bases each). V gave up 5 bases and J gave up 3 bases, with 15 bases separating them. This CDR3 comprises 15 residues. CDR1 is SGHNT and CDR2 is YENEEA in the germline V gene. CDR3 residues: CASSDRLTDTDTQYF. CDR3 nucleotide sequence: TGTGCCAGCAGCGACAGACTAACAGATACAGATACGCAGTATTTT.

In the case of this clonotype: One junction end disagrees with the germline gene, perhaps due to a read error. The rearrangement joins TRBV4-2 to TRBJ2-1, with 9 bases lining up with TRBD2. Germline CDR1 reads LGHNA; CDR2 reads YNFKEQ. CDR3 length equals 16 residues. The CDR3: CASSLAPSGVYKEQFF. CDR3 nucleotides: TGTGCCAGCAGCCTAGCCCCTAGCGGGGTGTACAAAGAGCAGTTCTTC.

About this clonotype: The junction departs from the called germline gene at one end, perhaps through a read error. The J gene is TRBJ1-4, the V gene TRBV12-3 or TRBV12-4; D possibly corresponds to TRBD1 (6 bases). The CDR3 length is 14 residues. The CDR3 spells CAGSTGTLSEKLFF. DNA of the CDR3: TGTGCCGGCAGTACAGGGACACTATCGGAAAAACTGTTTTTT.

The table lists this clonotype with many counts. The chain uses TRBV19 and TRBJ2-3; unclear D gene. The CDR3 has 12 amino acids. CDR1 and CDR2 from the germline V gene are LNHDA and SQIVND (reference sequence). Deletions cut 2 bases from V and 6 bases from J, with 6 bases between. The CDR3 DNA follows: TGTGCCAGTAGTATATCCGGGGATACGCAGTATTTT. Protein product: CASSISGDTQYF.

CDR3 sequence: CASSQDDGGSYNEQFF. As DNA, the CDR3 is TGTGCCAGCAGCCAAGACGACGGGGGTTCCTACAATGAGCAGTTCTTC. The chain employs TRBV3-1 and TRBJ2-1; D might be TRBD2 (6 bases). Germline V gene data show CDR1 as LGHDT and CDR2 as YNNKEL (reference sequence). Trimming took 0 bases from V and 1 from J, leaving 10 bases between them. The CDR3 is 16 residues long.